This entry lists 24 T cell receptor beta chains sequenced from one sample in a study of shared clonotypes between healthy human individuals. Produced via immunoSEQ multiplex PCR; TCRdb's table is partial and in-frame only. In the table there are more than 900,000 clones, about four fifths of which are singletons. The sequencing input was memory CD4+ T cells from PBMCs. Specified subset: CD45RA-negative fraction. The receptors originated from a man younger than 35 in good health. Some clones in this sample may be carry-over from other donors' samples.

This rearrangement joins TRBV5-1 to TRBJ2-7; weak D call: TRBD2 (6 bases). Per germline, CDR1 SGHRS and CDR2 YFSETQ. The length of the CDR3 is 14 residues. Trimming removed 1 base from V and 4 bases from J, with 12 bases in between. CDR3 in DNA: TGCGCCAGCAGCTTGACGGGGGTCCGGTACGAGCAGTACTTC. Translation: CASSLTGVRYEQYF.

This clone occurred many times. CDR3 bases: TGTGCCTGGAGTAACGGCTATGGCTACACCTTC. Translating it yields CAWSNGYGYTF. The chain links TRBV30 to TRBJ1-2; D not resolved. Germline assignment: CDR1 GTSNPN and CDR2 SVGIG (reference sequence). Deletions cut 2 bases from V and 4 bases from J, with 5 bases between. The CDR3 is 11 amino acids.

The V call is TRBV6-1, the J call TRBJ2-5; D gene uncertain. The CDR3 runs to 12 residues. The V end was cut by 2 bases, the J end by 5 bases, with 6 bases between. Germline CDR1 MNHNS, CDR2 SASEGT. This CDR3 is CASSEISETQYF. The CDR3 DNA sequence: TGTGCCAGCAGTGAAATTTCCGAGACCCAGTACTTC.

The V and J genes are TRBV7-3 and TRBJ1-2, with D perhaps TRBD1 (6 bases). The V and J ends lost 4 bases and 8 bases respectively, with 14 bases between them. Germline values: CDR1 SGHTA, CDR2 FQGTGA. The CDR3 length is 13 residues. CDR3: CASSSGAGLGYTF. The CDR3 coding sequence is TGTGCCAGCAGCTCAGGGGCAGGCCTCGGCTACACCTTC.

The V and J genes are TRBV29-1 and TRBJ2-2, with TRBD2 identical over 8 bases. The CDR3 has 17 residues. J was trimmed by 6 bases and V by 3 bases; bases with no gene match: 15. The germline V gene encodes CDR1 SQVTM and CDR2 ANQGSEA. CDR3 residues: CSVEGGGIAVLSGELFF. CDR3 DNA: TGCAGCGTTGAGGGCGGGGGGATAGCGGTGTTATCCGGGGAGCTGTTTTTT.

The chain has TRBV6-1 and TRBJ1-1; the D gene is possibly TRBD1 (5 bases). The CDR3 is made up of 14 amino acids. Germline V lookup: CDR1 MNHNS, CDR2 SASEGT. The ends were cut back, 3 bases at V and 6 bases at J, with 14 bases in the middle. CDR3 bases: TGTGCCAGCAGTGACAGGGAATGGGTGGCTGAAGCTTTCTTT. Protein sequence: CASSDREWVAEAFF.

This clone was seen only a few times. The chain couples TRBV11-2 to TRBJ2-5; maybe TRBD2 (5 bases). The DNA end is a closer match to TRBJ2-7, so the J assignment may be wrong. The CDR3 is 14 amino acids. Germline V gene data show CDR1 as SGHAT and CDR2 as FQNNGV. The CDR3 DNA reads TGTGCCAGCAGCCCCGGACTGACATCCTACGAGCAGTACTTC. Its translation is CASSPGLTSYEQYF.

The chain employs TRBV18 and TRBJ2-1; D remains ambiguous. CDR1 and CDR2 from the germline V gene are KGHSH and LQKENI. V lost 3 bases and J 0 bases, leaving 15 bases between the germline ends. This CDR3 spans 17 amino acids. CDR3 sequence reads: CASSPYPGSSSYNEQFF. DNA for the CDR3: TGTGCCAGCTCACCCTACCCGGGTTCCAGCTCCTACAATGAGCAGTTCTTC.

This clone appeared a single time. The chain combines TRBV4-1 with TRBJ1-6, with D unclear. Trimming took 6 bases from V and 9 from J, leaving 12 bases between them. Germline V gene lookup returns CDR1 MGHRA and CDR2 YSYEKL. This CDR3 contains 13 residues. The CDR3 DNA reads as TGCGCCAGCAGTATGATGGATTCTTCACCCCTCCACTTT. This sequence encodes CASSMMDSSPLHF.

This chain connects TRBV15 to TRBJ1-4; 8 nucleotides align to TRBD1. The CDR3 spans 14 residues. Germline V CDR1 and CDR2: LNHNV, YYDKDF (reference sequence). V was clipped by 3 bases and J by 10 bases; unmatched bases: 7. CDR3 sequence (DNA): TGTGCCACCAGCAGCGACAGGGGATTGGGAAAACTGTTTTTT. This sequence encodes CATSSDRGLGKLFF.

The V call is TRBV7-8, the J call TRBJ1-3, with 9 bases matching TRBD1. This CDR3 contains 17 residues. The junction had 12 bases not matched to a gene; V was cut back by 5 bases and J by 4 bases. Germline CDR1 SGHVS, CDR2 FQNEAQ. CDR3 sequence: CASSIRDRDFSGNTIYF. The CDR3 nucleotides read TGTGCCAGCAGCATCCGGGACAGGGATTTTTCCGGAAACACCATATATTTT.

This clone has a count of ten or more. This sequence joins TRBV7-3 and TRBJ2-5, with D tentatively TRBD2 (5 bases). The CDR3 runs to 13 residues. Trimming left V 5 bases short and J 0 bases short, with 7 bases between. Germline V gene data show CDR1 as SGHTA and CDR2 as FQGTGA. The CDR3 sequence: CASSQRNQETQYF. CDR3 DNA: TGTGCCAGCAGCCAGCGGAACCAAGAGACCCAGTACTTC.

The chain joins TRBV29-1 to TRBJ2-7, with TRBD1 as a possible D gene (5 bases). V was shortened by 2 bases and J by 5 bases, with 13 bases between the two germline ends. Germline values: CDR1 SQVTM, CDR2 ANQGSEA. This CDR3 spans 13 amino acids. CDR3 in DNA: TGCAGCGTTGAATTGGACACAGCAAACGAGCAGTACTTC. Its translation is CSVELDTANEQYF.

This chain connects TRBV18 to TRBJ2-5; 7 bases map to TRBD2. The V segment lost 4 bases and the J segment 4 bases; nucleotides outside the gene matches: 12. Germline V CDR1 and CDR2: KGHSH, LQKENI. The CDR3 sequence is 16 residues long. The CDR3 sequence is CASSRPGTIPGETQYF. In DNA, the CDR3 is TGTGCCAGCTCACGTCCCGGGACTATTCCGGGAGAGACCCAGTACTTC.

The rearrangement links TRBV6-1 to TRBJ2-7; 9 nucleotides agree with TRBD1. The V gene end was trimmed by 4 bases and the J gene end by 0 bases; junction bases not matched to a gene: 4. Germline V gene sequence: CDR1 MNHNS, CDR2 SASEGT. This CDR3 has 15 residues. CDR3 DNA sequence: TGTGCCAGCAGTGTTGGACAGGGGATCTCCTACGAGCAGTACTTC. As protein: CASSVGQGISYEQYF.

This clone was picked up a small number of times. The V call is TRBV14, the J call TRBJ2-5, with D tentatively TRBD1 or TRBD2 (5 bases each). Looked up from germline, CDR1 is SGHDN and CDR2 is FVKESK. The CDR3 is 18 residues long. Trimming pared 0 bases from V and 4 bases from J, leaving 21 bases between. CDR3 protein: CASSQDLGLAEWRETQYF. The CDR3 DNA follows: TGTGCCAGCAGCCAAGATCTGGGGCTAGCCGAGTGGCGAGAGACCCAGTACTTC.

V usage is TRBV29-1 and J usage is TRBJ2-3; no reliable D call. The V end was cut by 4 bases, the J end by 2 bases, with 7 bases between. This CDR3 is built from 12 residues. Germline loops: CDR1 SQVTM, CDR2 ANQGSEA. The DNA for the CDR3 is TGCAGCGTTGGTGCCGTCACAGATACGCAGTATTTT. The encoded protein is CSVGAVTDTQYF.

The chain is built from TRBV9 and TRBJ2-7; TRBD1 matches 7 bases. Per germline, CDR1 SGDLS and CDR2 YYNGEE. V was pared by 4 bases and J by 3 bases, with 10 bases of the junction left unmatched. The CDR3 runs to 15 residues. The CDR3 protein is CASSTSTGLGYEQYF. CDR3 DNA: TGTGCCAGCAGCACCTCGACAGGGCTCGGCTACGAGCAGTACTTC.

This clone was recorded a few times. This sequence joins TRBV4-2 and TRBJ2-1; 7 nucleotides align to TRBD2. Germline V gives CDR1 LGHNA, CDR2 YNFKEQ. With V trimmed by 1 base and J by 5 bases, 2 bases remained unmatched. The CDR3 is 14 amino acids. CDR3 DNA sequence: TGTGCCAGCAGCCAAGGGCTAGCGGACAATGAGCAGTTCTTC. This translates into CASSQGLADNEQFF.

This chain uses TRBV6-1 with TRBJ2-7; the match to TRBD1 covers 9 bases. The CDR3 covers 15 residues. V lost 6 bases and J lost 3; bases outside the gene matches: 9. Germline CDR1 MNHNS, CDR2 SASEGT. The CDR3: CASSLMGQGGYEQYF. CDR3 DNA: TGTGCCAGCAGCCTAATGGGACAGGGAGGCTACGAGCAGTACTTC.

Note on this clone: Sequence at one end of the junction differs from germline and may be a read error. The chain links TRBV7-9 to TRBJ2-2; TRBD1 might be the D (6 bases). This CDR3 comprises 13 residues. Germline lookup yields CDR1 SEHNR and CDR2 FQNEAQ (reference sequence). In DNA, the CDR3 is TGTGCCAGCAACTTACAGGGCACCGGGGAGCTGTTTTTT. Its translation is CASNLQGTGELFF. The full variable domain, completed using reference TRBV7-9 and TRBJ2-2, is DTGVSQNPRHKITKRGQNVTFRCDPISEHNRLYWYRQTLGQGPEFLTYFQNEAQLEKSRLLSDRFSAERPKGSFSTLEIQRTEQGDSAMYLCASNLQGTGELFFGEGSRLTVL.

The chain recombines TRBV28 with TRBJ2-7, with D unclear. The CDR3 consists of 12 residues. With 5 bases removed from V and 0 bases from J, the gap between germline ends came to 5 bases. Germline CDR1 reads MDHEN; CDR2 reads SYDVKM. Here the CDR3 DNA reads TGTGCCAGCAGTGCTTTCTCCTACGAGCAGTACTTC. Translating gives CASSAFSYEQYF.

The gene calls are TRBV19 and TRBJ1-1; D is possibly TRBD1 (6 bases). The CDR3 consists of 13 residues. The V end lost 6 bases, the J end lost 6 bases, and 14 bases lay between the germline ends. Germline CDR1 is LNHDA and CDR2 is SQIVND (reference sequence). CDR3 in amino acids: CASRIQGFAEAFF. CDR3 bases: TGTGCCAGTAGGATCCAGGGGTTCGCTGAAGCTTTCTTT. The entire variable domain, with the rest obtained from reference TRBV19 and TRBJ1-1, is as follows: DGGITQSPKYLFRKEGQNVTLSCEQNLNHDAMYWYRQDPGQGLRLIYYSQIVNDFQKGDIAEGYSVSREKKESFPLTVTSAQKNPTAFYLCASRIQGFAEAFFGQGTRLTVV.

In the case of this clone: The junction does not match germline at one end; this may be a read error. CDR3 region: CSVQDSQLNQPQHF. The DNA of the CDR3 is TGCAGCGTTCAAGACAGCCAACTAAATCAGCCCCAGCATTTT. V usage is TRBV29-1 and J usage is TRBJ1-5, with D possibly matching TRBD1 (5 bases). The CDR3 contains 14 residues. CDR1 is SQVTM and CDR2 is ANQGSEA in the germline V gene.